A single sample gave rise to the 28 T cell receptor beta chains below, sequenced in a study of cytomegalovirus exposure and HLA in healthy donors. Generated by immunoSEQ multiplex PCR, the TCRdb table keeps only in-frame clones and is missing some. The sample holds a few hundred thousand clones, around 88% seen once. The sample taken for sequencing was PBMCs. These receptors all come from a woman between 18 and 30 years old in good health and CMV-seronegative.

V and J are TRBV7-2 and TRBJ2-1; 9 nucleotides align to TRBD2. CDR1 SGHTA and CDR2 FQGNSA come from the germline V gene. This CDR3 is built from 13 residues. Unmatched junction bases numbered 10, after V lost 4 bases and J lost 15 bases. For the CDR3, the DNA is TGTGCCAGCAGCTCCCAGAGGCGGGAGGGACCGTTCTTC. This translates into CASSSQRREGPFF.

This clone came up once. The chain's CDR3 is CASSPVAGSAWNGYTF. DNA for the CDR3: TGTGCCAGCTCACCGGTGGCGGGGTCCGCCTGGAATGGCTACACCTTC. The V call is TRBV18, the J call TRBJ1-2; D gene unclear. Trimming stripped 3 bases from V and 6 bases from J, with 20 bases between. There are 16 residues in the CDR3. The germline CDR1 and CDR2 sequences are KGHSH and LQKENI.

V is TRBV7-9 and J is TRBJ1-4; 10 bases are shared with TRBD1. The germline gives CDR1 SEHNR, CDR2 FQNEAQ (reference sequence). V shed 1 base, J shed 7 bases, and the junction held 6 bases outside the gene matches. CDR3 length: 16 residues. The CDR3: CASSLGSTGGVEKLFF. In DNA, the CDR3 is TGTGCCAGCAGCTTAGGTTCGACAGGGGGCGTTGAAAAACTGTTTTTT.

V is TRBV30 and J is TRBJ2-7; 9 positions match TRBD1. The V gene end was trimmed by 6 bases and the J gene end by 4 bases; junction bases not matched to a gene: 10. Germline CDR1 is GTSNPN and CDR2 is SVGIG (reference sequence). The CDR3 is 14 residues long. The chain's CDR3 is CACNGQGREYEQYF. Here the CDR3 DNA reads TGTGCCTGTAACGGACAGGGGAGGGAATACGAGCAGTACTTC.

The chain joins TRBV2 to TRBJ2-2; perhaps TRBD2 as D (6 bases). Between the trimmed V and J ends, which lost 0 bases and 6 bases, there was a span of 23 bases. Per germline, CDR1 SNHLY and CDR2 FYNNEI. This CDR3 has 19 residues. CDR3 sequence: CASSEARSLGRRRAGELFF. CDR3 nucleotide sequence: TGTGCCAGCAGTGAAGCGCGGTCCCTCGGACGCAGGAGGGCCGGGGAGCTGTTTTTT.

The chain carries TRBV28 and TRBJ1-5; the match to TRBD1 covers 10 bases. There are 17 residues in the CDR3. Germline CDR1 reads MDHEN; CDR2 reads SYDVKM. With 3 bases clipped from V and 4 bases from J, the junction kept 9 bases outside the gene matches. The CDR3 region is CASSFPFGTGENQPQHF. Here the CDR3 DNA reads TGTGCCAGCAGTTTCCCCTTCGGGACAGGGGAAAATCAGCCCCAGCATTTT.

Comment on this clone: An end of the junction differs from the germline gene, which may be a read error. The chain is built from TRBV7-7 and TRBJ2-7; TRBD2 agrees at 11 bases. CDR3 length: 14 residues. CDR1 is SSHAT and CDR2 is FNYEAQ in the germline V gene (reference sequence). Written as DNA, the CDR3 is TGTGCTAGCAGCTCGGGACTAGCGGTCCGGGAGCAGTACTTC. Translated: CASSSGLAVREQYF.

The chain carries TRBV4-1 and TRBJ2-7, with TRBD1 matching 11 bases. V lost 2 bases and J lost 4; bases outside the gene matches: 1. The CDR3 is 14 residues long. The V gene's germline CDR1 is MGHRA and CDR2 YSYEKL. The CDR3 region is CASSQWDRGYEQYF. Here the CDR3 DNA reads TGCGCCAGCAGCCAATGGGACAGGGGGTACGAGCAGTACTTC.

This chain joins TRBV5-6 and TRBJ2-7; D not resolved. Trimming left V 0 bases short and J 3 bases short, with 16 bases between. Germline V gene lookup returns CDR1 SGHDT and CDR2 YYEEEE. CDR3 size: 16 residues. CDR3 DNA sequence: TGTGCCAGCAGCTTGGTACGTTCAGGCCCACTCTACGAGCAGTACTTC. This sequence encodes CASSLVRSGPLYEQYF.

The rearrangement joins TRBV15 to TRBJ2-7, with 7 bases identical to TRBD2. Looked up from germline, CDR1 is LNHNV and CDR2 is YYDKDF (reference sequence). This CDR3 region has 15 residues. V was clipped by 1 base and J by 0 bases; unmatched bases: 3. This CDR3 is CATSRVERGSYEQYF. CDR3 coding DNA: TGTGCCACCAGCAGAGTGGAGCGGGGCTCCTACGAGCAGTACTTC. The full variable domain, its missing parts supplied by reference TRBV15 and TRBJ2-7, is DAMVIQNPRYQVTQFGKPVTLSCSQTLNHNVMYWYQQKSSQAPKLLFHYYDKDFNNEADTPDNFQSRRPNTSFCFLDIRSPGLGDTAMYLCATSRVERGSYEQYFGPGTRLTVT.

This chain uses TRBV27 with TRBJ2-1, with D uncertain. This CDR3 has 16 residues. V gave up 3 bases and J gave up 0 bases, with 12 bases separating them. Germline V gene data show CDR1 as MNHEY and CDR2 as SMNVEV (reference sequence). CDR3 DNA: TGTGCCAGCAGTTTGGCGGAGAGCCACTCCTACAATGAGCAGTTCTTC. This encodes CASSLAESHSYNEQFF.

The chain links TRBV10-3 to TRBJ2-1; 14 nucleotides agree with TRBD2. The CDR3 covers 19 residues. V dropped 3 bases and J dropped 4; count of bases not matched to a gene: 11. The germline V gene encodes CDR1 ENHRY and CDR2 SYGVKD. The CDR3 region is CAISDPGLAGVKAYNEQFF. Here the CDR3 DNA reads TGTGCCATCAGTGATCCGGGACTAGCGGGAGTAAAAGCGTACAATGAGCAGTTCTTC.

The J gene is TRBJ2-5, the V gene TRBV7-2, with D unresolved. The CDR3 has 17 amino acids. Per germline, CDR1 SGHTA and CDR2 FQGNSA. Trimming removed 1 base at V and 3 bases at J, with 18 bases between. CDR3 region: CASSLDLWVRSEETQYF. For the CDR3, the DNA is TGTGCCAGCAGCTTAGATCTTTGGGTGAGGTCGGAAGAGACCCAGTACTTC.

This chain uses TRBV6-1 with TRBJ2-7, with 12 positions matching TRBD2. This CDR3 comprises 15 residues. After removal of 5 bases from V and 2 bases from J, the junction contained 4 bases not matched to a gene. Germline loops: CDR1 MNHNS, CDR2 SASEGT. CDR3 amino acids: CASSKGLAGAYEQYF. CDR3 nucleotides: TGTGCCAGCAGTAAGGGACTAGCGGGCGCCTACGAGCAGTACTTC.

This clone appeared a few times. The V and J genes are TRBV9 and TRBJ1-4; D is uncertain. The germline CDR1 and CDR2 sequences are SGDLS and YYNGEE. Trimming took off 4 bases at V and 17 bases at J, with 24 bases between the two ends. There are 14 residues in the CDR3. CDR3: CASSPPEVRSFRFF. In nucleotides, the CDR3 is TGTGCCAGCAGCCCCCCCGAGGTGCGAAGTTTTCGTTTTTTT.

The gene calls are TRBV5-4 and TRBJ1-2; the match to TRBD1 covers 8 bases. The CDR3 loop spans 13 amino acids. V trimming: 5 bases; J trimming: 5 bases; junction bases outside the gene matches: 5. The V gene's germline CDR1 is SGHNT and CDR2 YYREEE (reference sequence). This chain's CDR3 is CASSSGQEYGYTF. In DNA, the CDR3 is TGTGCCAGCAGTTCGGGACAGGAGTATGGCTACACCTTC.

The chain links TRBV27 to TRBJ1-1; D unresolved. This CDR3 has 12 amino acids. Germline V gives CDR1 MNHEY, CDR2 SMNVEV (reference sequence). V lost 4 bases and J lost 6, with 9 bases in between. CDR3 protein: CASSSYGSEAFF. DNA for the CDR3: TGTGCCAGCAGTTCGTATGGCTCTGAAGCTTTCTTT.

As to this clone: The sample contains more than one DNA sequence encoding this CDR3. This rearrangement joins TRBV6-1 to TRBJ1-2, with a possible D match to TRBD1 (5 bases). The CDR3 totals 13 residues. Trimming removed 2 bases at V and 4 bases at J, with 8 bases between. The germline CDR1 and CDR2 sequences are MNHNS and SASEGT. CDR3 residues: CASSEQGSYGYTF. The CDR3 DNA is TGTGCCAGCAGTGAACAGGGTTCCTATGGCTACACCTTC.

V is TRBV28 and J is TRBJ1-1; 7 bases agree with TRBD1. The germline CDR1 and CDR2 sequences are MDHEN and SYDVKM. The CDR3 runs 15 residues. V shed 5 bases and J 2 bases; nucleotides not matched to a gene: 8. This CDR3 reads CASSETGRYNTEAFF. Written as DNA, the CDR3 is TGTGCCAGCAGTGAGACAGGGAGGTATAACACTGAAGCTTTCTTT.

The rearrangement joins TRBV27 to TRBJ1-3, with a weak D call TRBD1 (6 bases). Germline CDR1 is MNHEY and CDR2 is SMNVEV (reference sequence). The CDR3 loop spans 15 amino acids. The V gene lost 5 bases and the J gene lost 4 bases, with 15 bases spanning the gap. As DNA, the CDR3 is TGTGCCAGCAGTGCGTACCAGGGGCCGGGAAACACCATATATTTT. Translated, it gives CASSAYQGPGNTIYF.

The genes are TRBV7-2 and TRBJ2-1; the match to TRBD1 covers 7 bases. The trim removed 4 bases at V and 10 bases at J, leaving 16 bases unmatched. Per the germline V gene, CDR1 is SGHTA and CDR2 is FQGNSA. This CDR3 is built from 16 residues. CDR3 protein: CASSSGPRGMPREQFF. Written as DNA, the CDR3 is TGTGCCAGCAGCTCAGGTCCCAGGGGGATGCCTCGGGAGCAGTTCTTC.

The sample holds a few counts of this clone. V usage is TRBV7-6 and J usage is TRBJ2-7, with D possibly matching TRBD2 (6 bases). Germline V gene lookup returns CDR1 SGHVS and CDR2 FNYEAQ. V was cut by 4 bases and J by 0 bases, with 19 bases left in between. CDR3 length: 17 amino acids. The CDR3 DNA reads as TGTGCCAGCAGCTCGGCGGGACTTCCCTCCAGCTCCTACGAGCAGTACTTC. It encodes CASSSAGLPSSSYEQYF.

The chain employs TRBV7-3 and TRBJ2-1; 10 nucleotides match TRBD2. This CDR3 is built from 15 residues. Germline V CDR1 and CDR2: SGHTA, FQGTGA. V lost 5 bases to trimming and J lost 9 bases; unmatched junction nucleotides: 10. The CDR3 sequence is CASSPELAGLGEQFF. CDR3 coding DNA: TGTGCCAGCAGCCCCGAACTAGCGGGACTGGGTGAGCAGTTCTTC.

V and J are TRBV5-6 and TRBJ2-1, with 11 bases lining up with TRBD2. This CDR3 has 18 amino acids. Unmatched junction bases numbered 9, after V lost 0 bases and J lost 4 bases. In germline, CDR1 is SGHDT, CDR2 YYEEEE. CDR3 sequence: CASSLVAGGLAGYNEQFF. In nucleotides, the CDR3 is TGTGCCAGCAGCTTGGTGGCAGGCGGACTAGCGGGTTACAATGAGCAGTTCTTC.

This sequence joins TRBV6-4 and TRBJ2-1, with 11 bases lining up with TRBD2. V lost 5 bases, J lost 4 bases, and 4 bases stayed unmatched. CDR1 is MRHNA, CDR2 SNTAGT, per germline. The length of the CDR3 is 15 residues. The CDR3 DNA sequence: TGTGCCAGCAGTTCCGGGACTAGCGGATACAATGAGCAGTTCTTC. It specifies CASSSGTSGYNEQFF.

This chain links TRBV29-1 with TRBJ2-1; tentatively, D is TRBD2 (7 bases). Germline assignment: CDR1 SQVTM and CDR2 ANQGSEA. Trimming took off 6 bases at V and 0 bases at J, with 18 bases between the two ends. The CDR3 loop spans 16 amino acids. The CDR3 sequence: CSVTRGALASYNEQFF. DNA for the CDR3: TGCAGCGTGACTCGGGGGGCGCTAGCCTCCTACAATGAGCAGTTCTTC.

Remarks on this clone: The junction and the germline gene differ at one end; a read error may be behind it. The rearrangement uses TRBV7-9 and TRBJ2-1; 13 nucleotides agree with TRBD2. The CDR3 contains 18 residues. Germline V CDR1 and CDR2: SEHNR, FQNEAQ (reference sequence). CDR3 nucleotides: TGTGCCAGCAGCCTAGCGGGACTAGCGGGATTGGCGCACAATGAGCAGTTCTTC. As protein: CASSLAGLAGLAHNEQFF. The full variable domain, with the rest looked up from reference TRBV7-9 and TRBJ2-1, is DTGVSQNPRHKITKRGQNVTFRCDPISEHNRLYWYRQTLGQGPEFLTYFQNEAQLEKSRLLSDRFSAERPKGSFSTLEIQRTEQGDSAMYLCASSLAGLAGLAHNEQFFGPGTRLTVL.

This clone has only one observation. The CDR3 DNA follows: TGTGCCAGCAGAGCCGACCGGGACAGGGGATTCTATGGCTACACCTTC. It encodes CASRADRDRGFYGYTF. This chain joins TRBV7-8 and TRBJ1-2, with 10 bases fitting TRBD1. CDR1 is SGHVS, CDR2 FQNEAQ, per germline. J was trimmed by 4 bases and V by 6 bases; bases with no gene match: 11. This CDR3 has 16 residues.